This entry lists 5 T cell receptor beta chains sequenced from one sample in a study of cytomegalovirus exposure and HLA in healthy donors. The PCR ran on 60 Vbeta and 13 Jbeta primers. Sequenced by immunoSEQ multiplex PCR; TCRdb stores in-frame clones only, minus some. The top ten hold around 0.21% of the sample, which has 150,000 to 200,000 clones, less than 90% seen once. The sequenced sample consisted of PBMCs. These receptors came from a girl under three years old in good health and CMV-seronegative.

V is TRBV7-8 and J is TRBJ2-7, with 11 bases identical to TRBD1. The CDR3 sequence is 15 residues long. After removal of 3 bases from V and 4 bases from J, the junction contained 5 bases not matched to a gene. Germline V CDR1 and CDR2: SGHVS, FQNEAQ. As DNA, the CDR3 is TGTGCCAGCAGCTTGGGGACAGGGGGGGTTTACGAGCAGTACTTC. Encoded protein: CASSLGTGGVYEQYF.

The rearrangement joins TRBV6-6 to TRBJ2-5; 7 bases match TRBD1. The DNA end is a closer match to TRBJ2-7, so the J assignment may be wrong. Per germline, CDR1 MNHNY and CDR2 SVGAGI (reference sequence). The CDR3 consists of 12 residues. The CDR3 reads CASRGDSYEQYF. CDR3 sequence (DNA): TGTGCCAGCAGGGGGGACAGCTACGAGCAGTACTTC.

The chain recombines TRBV4-1 with TRBJ1-2; 8 bases are a match to TRBD1. J lost 6 bases, V lost 5 bases, and 11 bases had no gene match. The germline V gene encodes CDR1 MGHRA and CDR2 YSYEKL. The CDR3 extends over 15 amino acids. CDR3 DNA: TGCGCCAGCAGCTCCCTCTCGACAGGGGTTAATGGCTACACCTTC. This codes for CASSSLSTGVNGYTF.

The chain carries TRBV23-1 and TRBJ1-1; no definite D call. TRBV23-1 is annotated as an ORF whose role is uncertain. The V end was cut by 10 bases, the J end by 1 base, with 13 bases between. This CDR3 is built from 13 residues. The CDR3 is CATSMNGNTEAFF. CDR3 bases: TGCGCCACCTCGATGAACGGGAACACTGAAGCTTTCTTT.

The V and J genes are TRBV10-3 and TRBJ2-7, with D tentatively TRBD1 (6 bases). The CDR3 has 12 residues. The germline V gene encodes CDR1 ENHRY and CDR2 SYGVKD. Trimming took off 8 bases at V and 3 bases at J, with 11 bases between the two ends. The CDR3 here is CAIQRGNYEQYF. The DNA of the CDR3 is TGTGCCATCCAAAGGGGGAACTACGAGCAGTACTTC.